The clone carrying this T cell receptor (beta chain) was picked up a small number of times. The data originate from a study of CD8 T cells in ankylosing spondylitis. TCRdb ran MiXCR on the 5' RACE reads and lists one entry per CDR3 protein. The repertoire consists of 85,000 to 100,000 distinct CDR3 sequences, with about 8% occurring once and the leading ten covering 9.9%. The CDR3 loop spans 16 amino acids. Germline CDR1 is SGHTA and CDR2 is FQGNSA. V was shortened by 5 bases and J by 4 bases, with 18 bases between the two germline ends. The chain has TRBV7-2 and TRBJ2-1; a weak D match, TRBD2 (5 bases). Sequenced material: blood, either unsorted or a sorted T cell fraction (not recorded which). The TCR originated in a male donor with ankylosing spondylitis or in good health (not recorded which). CDR3 region: CASSPTTGNRYNEQFF. The CDR3, as DNA: TGTGCCAGCAGCCCTACAACCGGGAACCGGTACAATGAGCAGTTCTTC.